The 2 T cell receptor beta chains presented below share a single source sample, sequenced in a study of human T cells and chemical hapten exposure. TCRdb redid the calling of the RACE reads with MiXCR, one entry per CDR3 protein. The profile shows about 120,000 distinct CDR3 sequences, approximately 13% of them singletons. Documented time point: patch test 1, 2 weeks after DPC sensitization. Treatment defined: therapeutic diphenylcyclopropenone sensitization with weekly scalp DPC. Material: whole blood, obtained in connection with sensitization to the hapten diphenylcyclopropenone (DPC). These receptors originate from a man between 18 and 35 years old with alopecia areata. Some clones in this sample may be carry-over from other donors' samples.

This clonotype was counted only a few times. The chain joins TRBV20-1 to TRBJ2-5; D is unresolved. The CDR3 runs 14 residues. Germline V gives CDR1 DFQATT, CDR2 SNEGSKA (reference sequence). The V gene lost 6 bases and the J gene lost 1 base, with 15 bases spanning the gap. CDR3 bases: TGCAGTGCGAGCGACCTGGCCCTCCAAGAGACCCAGTACTTC. Translating it yields CSASDLALQETQYF.

This clonotype was recorded many times. The V call is TRBV4-3, the J call TRBJ2-3; 9 nucleotides agree with TRBD2. The V and J ends lost 0 bases and 5 bases, in that order; junction bases with no gene match: 6. Germline V gene data show CDR1 as LGHNA and CDR2 as YSLEER. This CDR3 spans 16 amino acids. Here the CDR3 reads CASSQEPTSGRDTQYF. CDR3 DNA sequence: TGCGCCAGCAGCCAAGAACCGACTAGCGGCCGAGATACGCAGTATTTT.